This T cell receptor (beta chain) stems from a study of T cells in Graves' hyperthyroidism and ophthalmopathy. The sample holds many counts of this clonotype. The V end lost 5 bases, the J end lost 2 bases, and 27 bases lay between the germline ends. The CDR3 has 19 residues. Regions amplified from RNA transcripts were the TCR beta CDR3 regions. HTBI primers were the set used in a first-round RT-PCR of the TCR CDR3. TCRdb redid the calling of the multiplex PCR reads with MiXCR, one entry per CDR3 protein. The table shows 130,000 or so distinct CDR3 sequences, with roughly 23% occurring only once. What was sequenced was blood. This chain connects TRBV12-3 or TRBV12-4 to TRBJ1-1; no definite D call. The receptor was isolated from a woman between 45 and 65 years old with Graves' hyperthyroidism that later progressed to Graves' ophthalmopathy. This CDR3 is CASSDARRGILHGNTEAFF. CDR3 DNA sequence: TGTGCCAGCAGTGACGCCCGGCGTGGAATACTCCATGGTAACACTGAAGCTTTCTTT.